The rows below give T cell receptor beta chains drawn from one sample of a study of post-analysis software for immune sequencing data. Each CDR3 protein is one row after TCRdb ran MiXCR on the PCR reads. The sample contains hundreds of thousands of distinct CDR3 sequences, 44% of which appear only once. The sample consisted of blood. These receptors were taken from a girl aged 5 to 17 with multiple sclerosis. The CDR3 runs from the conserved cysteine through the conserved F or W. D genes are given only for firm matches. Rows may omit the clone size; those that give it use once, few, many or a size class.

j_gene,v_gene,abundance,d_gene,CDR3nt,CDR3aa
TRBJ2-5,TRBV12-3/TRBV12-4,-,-,TGTGCCAGCAGTCGGCCCCGGGGACTCGGTCGTTTGTCTCAAGAGACCCAGTACTTC,CASSRPRGLGRLSQETQYF
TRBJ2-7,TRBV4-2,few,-,TGTGCCAGCAGTGGAAGGGCCACAGGCCCCTACGAGCAGTACTTC,CASSGRATGPYEQYF
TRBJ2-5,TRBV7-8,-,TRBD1,TGTGCCAGCAGCCTGACCGGGACAGTTATAGGGACCCAGTACTTC,CASSLTGTVIGTQYF
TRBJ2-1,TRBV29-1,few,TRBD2,TGCAGCGTTAGCGGGAGAAACTACAATGGGCAGTTCTTC,CSVSGRNYNGQFF
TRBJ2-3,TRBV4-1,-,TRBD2,TGCGCCAGCAGCCTCTCCTTAGCGGGGGGCCGCACAGATACGCAGTATTTT,CASSLSLAGGRTDTQYF
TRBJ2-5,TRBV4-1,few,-,TGCGCCAGCAGCCAAGATTGGACGGTAGAGACCCAGTACTTC,CASSQDWTVETQYF
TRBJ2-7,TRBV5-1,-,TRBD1,TGCGCCAGCAGCTGGACCGGGACAGGGTACGAGCAGTACTTC,CASSWTGTGYEQYF
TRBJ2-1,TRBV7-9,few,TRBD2,TGTGCCAGCAGCTTAGCGGCGGGGGTAAGGAATGAGCAGTTCTTC,CASSLAAGVRNEQFF
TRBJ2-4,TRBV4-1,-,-,TGCGCCAGCAGCCAAGTCCGGGAAAGGAGAAACATTCAGTACTTC,CASSQVRERRNIQYF
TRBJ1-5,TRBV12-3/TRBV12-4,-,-,TGTGCCAGCAGTTTAGCCCGGGGAGGTGGAGATACGCAGCATTTT,CASSLARGGGDTQHF
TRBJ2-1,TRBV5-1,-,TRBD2,TGCGCCAGCAGCCCTAGCGGAAGTGTGCGGGAGCAGTTCTTC,CASSPSGSVREQFF
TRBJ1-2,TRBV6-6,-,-,TGTGCCAGCAGCCGGACGGGCACTAACCATGGCTACACCTTC,CASSRTGTNHGYTF
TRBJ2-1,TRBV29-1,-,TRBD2,TGCAGCGTTGAGCCGACTAGCGGGGTTTTAAGCTCCTACAATGAGCAGTTCTTC,CSVEPTSGVLSSYNEQFF
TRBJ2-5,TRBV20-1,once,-,TGCAGTGCCCCGGACAGACCAGAGACCCAGTACTTC,CSAPDRPETQYF
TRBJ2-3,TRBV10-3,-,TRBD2,TGTGCCATCAGTGCCGGGACTAGCGGGAGGACGGTCTCTAGCACAGATACGCAGTATTTT,CAISAGTSGRTVSSTDTQYF
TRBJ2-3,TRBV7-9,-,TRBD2,TGTGCCAGCAGCTTACGAGCGGGAGTTGGGACAGATACGCAGTATTTT,CASSLRAGVGTDTQYF
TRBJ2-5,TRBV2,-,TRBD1,TGTGCCAGCAGGTTAACAGGGGCATTGGGAGAGACCCAGTACTTC,CASRLTGALGETQYF
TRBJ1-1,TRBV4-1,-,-,TGCGCCAGCAGCCAACTGGGGTTGAACACTGAAGCTTTCTTT,CASSQLGLNTEAFF
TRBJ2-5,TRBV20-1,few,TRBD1,TGCAGTGCCGGGCCGTTTCAGGGGGAGCGGGAGACCCAGTACTTC,CSAGPFQGERETQYF
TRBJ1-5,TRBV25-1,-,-,TGTGCCAGCAGTGGGACGGACTTGCCTGGTACCCGGCATTTT,CASSGTDLPGTRHF
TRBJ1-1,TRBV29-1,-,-,TGCAGCGTTGACGCTCGGGGGGCGCCTAGTGAAGCTTTCTTT,CSVDARGAPSEAFF
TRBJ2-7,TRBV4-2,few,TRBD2,TGTGCCAGCAGCCCCTCAAGCGGGAGGGGCGACGAGCAGTACTTC,CASSPSSGRGDEQYF
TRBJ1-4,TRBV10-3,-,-,TGTGCCATCAGTAACGGCCGGGATGAAAAACTGTTTTTT,CAISNGRDEKLFF
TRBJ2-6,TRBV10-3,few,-,TGTGCCATCAGATACAGAGACTCTGGGGCCAACGTCCTGACTTTC,CAIRYRDSGANVLTF
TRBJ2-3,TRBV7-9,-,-,TGTGCCAGCAGCTCCGGGACTTTTAGCACAGATACGCAGTATTTT,CASSSGTFSTDTQYF
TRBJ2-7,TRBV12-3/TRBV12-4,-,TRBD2,TGTGCCAGCACCCGTAGCGGGGGACTCTACAATGAGCAGTACTTC,CASTRSGGLYNEQYF
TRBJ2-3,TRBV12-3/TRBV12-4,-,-,TGTGCCAGCAGTACCGTTCTGGTACAAGATACGCAGTATTTT,CASSTVLVQDTQYF
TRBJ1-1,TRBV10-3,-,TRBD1,TGTGCCATCACACAGGGGACCCCGAACACTGAAGCTTTCTTT,CAITQGTPNTEAFF
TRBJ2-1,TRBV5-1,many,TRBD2,TGCGCCAGCAGCACAGGGTTACTAGCGGGGGACAATGAGCAGTTCTTC,CASSTGLLAGDNEQFF
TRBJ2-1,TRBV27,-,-,TGTGCCAGCAGTGACTCAAGGGCCAACGGGGATGAGCAGTTCTTC,CASSDSRANGDEQFF
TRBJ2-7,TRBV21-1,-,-,TGTGCCAGCAGCTCTCGTTTATCCTACGAGCAGTACTTC,CASSSRLSYEQYF
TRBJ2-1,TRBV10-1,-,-,TGCGCCAGCGCCGAGGGGGTTCAAGAGACCCAGTTCTTC,CASAEGVQETQFF
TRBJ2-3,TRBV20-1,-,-,TGCAGTGCTAGAGATCTGAGACTAGTCACAGATACGCAGTATTTT,CSARDLRLVTDTQYF
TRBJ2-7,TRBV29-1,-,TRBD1,TGCAGCATCACTTTTGGTTACAGGGGCTACGAGCAGTACTTC,CSITFGYRGYEQYF
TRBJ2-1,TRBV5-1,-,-,TGCGCCAGCAGCTTGGCCCCGGGAGAGTACAATGAGCAGTTCTTC,CASSLAPGEYNEQFF
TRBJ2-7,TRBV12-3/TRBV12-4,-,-,TGTGCCAGCAGTTTAACTAGTCTACAAGAGTCCCAGTACTTC,CASSLTSLQESQYF
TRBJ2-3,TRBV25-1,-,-,TGTGCCAGCAGTGAATTAGGGGGAGGAGATACGCAGTATTTT,CASSELGGGDTQYF
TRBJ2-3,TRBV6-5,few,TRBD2,TGTGCCAGCGGGCTAGCGGGGGGTAACACAGATACGCAGTATTTT,CASGLAGGNTDTQYF
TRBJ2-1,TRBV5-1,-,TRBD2,TGCGCCAGCAGCTTGGCTGGACTAGCGGGGGCATTACCCAGCTCCTACAATGAGCAGTTCTTC,CASSLAGLAGALPSSYNEQFF
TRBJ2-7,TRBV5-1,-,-,TGCGCCGGCAGCCTCGGCCAGGGTTACGAGCAGTACTTC,CAGSLGQGYEQYF
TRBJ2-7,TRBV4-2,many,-,TGTGCCAGCAGCCTGGAGGGTACCCCGCCCCCCGAGCAGTACTTC,CASSLEGTPPPEQYF
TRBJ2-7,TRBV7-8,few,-,TGTGCCAGCAGCTTAGGCCTCCATCCCGAGCAGTACTTC,CASSLGLHPEQYF
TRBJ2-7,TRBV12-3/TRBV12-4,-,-,TGTGCCAGCATTGGGTCAGGTCCTTGGGACGAGCAGTACTTC,CASIGSGPWDEQYF
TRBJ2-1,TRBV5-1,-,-,TGCGCCAGCGCCCGTAGAGCGACCGACTACAATGAGCAGTTCTTC,CASARRATDYNEQFF
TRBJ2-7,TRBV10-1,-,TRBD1,TGCGCCAGCAGTGTACAGGGGGCCTCCTACGAGCAGTACTTC,CASSVQGASYEQYF
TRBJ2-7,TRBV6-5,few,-,TGTGCCAGCAGTTACTCTCCAGTACGAGGCTCCTACGAGCAGTACTTC,CASSYSPVRGSYEQYF